This TCR beta chain appears in the sequencing data of a study of vaccination effects on CD4 cells after COVID-19. Background on the study: Before sequencing, viral peptide pools were used by the ViraFEST assay to expand antigen-specific CD4+ T cells. A couple of convalescent patients each provided a sample, at 16 days and at one week before vaccination. General study findings and limits: Researchers reported few convalescent patients and no early post-infection timepoints in the study.

This CDR3 has 13 amino acids. V gave up 6 bases and J gave up 7 bases; unmatched junction bases: 5. The germline V gene has CDR1 SQVTM and CDR2 ANQGSEA. Regarding this clone: The antigen is not known.

Some clones are missing from TCRdb's copy, which holds only in-frame ones; the method was immunoSEQ multiplex PCR. Of about 51,000 clones in the sample, roughly 80% were seen once. Following culture for around 9 days, CD4+ T cells were isolated. At days 3 and 7, half of the medium was exchanged for IL-2 medium. This rearrangement joins TRBV29-1 to TRBJ2-1, with 11 bases identical to TRBD1. The specimen comprised CD4+ T cells from PBMCs cultured without peptide, sampled before COVID-19 vaccination. This clonotype originated in a human donor who had a prior SARS-CoV-2 infection. CDR3 DNA: TGCAGCGTCGGACAGGGGGCGGGTAATGAGCAGTTCTTC. Protein sequence: CSVGQGAGNEQFF.